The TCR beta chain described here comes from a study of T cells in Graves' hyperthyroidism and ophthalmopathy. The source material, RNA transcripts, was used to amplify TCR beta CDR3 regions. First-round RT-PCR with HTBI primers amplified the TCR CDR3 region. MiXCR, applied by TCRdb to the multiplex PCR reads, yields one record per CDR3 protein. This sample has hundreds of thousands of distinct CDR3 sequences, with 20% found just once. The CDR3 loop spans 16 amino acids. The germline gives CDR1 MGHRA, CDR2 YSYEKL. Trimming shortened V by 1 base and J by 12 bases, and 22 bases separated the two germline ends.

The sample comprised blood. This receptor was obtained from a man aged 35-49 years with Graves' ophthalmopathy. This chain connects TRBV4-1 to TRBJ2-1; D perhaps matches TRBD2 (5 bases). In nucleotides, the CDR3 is TGCGCCAGCAGCCAAGTTTCCCCTCCCGGGGTTTTAGGGCAGTTCTTC. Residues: CASSQVSPPGVLGQFF.